Below, 27 T cell receptor beta chains from the same sample are listed, as sequenced in a study of shared clonotypes between healthy human individuals. The table came from immunoSEQ multiplex PCR; TCRdb's copy has only in-frame clones and leaves some out. The sample has approximately 1.5 million clones; 95% to 99% are singletons. The source material was naive CD4+ T cells sorted from blood. Subset: CD45RA+ positively selected. The receptors derive from a man aged 25 to 40 in good health.

The rearrangement joins TRBV20-1 to TRBJ2-2; unclear D gene. V gave up 8 bases and J gave up 5 bases, with 9 bases separating them. Germline CDR1 DFQATT, CDR2 SNEGSKA (reference sequence). The CDR3 sequence is 11 residues long. CDR3 DNA: TGCAGTTTCGTACGGACCGGGGAGCTGTTTTTT. Translated, it gives CSFVRTGELFF.

This chain's CDR3 is CASMLGQGDTGELFF. CDR3 sequence (DNA): TGTGCCAGTATGTTGGGACAGGGGGACACCGGGGAGCTGTTTTTT. The genes are TRBV19 and TRBJ2-2; 11 bases are shared with TRBD1. CDR3 size: 15 residues. The V gene end was trimmed by 7 bases and the J gene end by 3 bases; junction bases not matched to a gene: 4. Germline CDR1 is LNHDA and CDR2 is SQIVND (reference sequence).

This chain links TRBV27 with TRBJ2-7; 8 nucleotides align to TRBD2. V gave up 0 bases and J gave up 3 bases; unmatched junction bases: 4. From germline, CDR1 is MNHEY and CDR2 SMNVEV (reference sequence). The CDR3 loop spans 15 amino acids. DNA for the CDR3: TGTGCCAGCAGTTTATCGACGGGAGGGGGCTACGAGCAGTACTTC. Its protein product is CASSLSTGGGYEQYF.

About this clone: Germline and junction disagree at one end, which may indicate a read error. The chain couples TRBV7-2 to TRBJ2-3, with D unclear. Germline lookup yields CDR1 SGHTA and CDR2 FQGNSA. This CDR3 is built from 13 residues. The CDR3 DNA reads TGTGCCAGCAGCTCCGAACCCACAAATACGCAGTATTTT. Encoded protein: CASSSEPTNTQYF.

This sequence joins TRBV2 and TRBJ2-1, with D hard to call. This CDR3 is built from 11 residues. Per the germline V gene, CDR1 is SNHLY and CDR2 is FYNNEI. The V end lost 5 bases, the J end lost 9 bases, and 8 bases lay between the germline ends. CDR3 protein: CASSLSTEQFF. CDR3 DNA sequence: TGTGCCAGCAGTCTCTCCACTGAGCAGTTCTTC.

This clone has just one count. The chain couples TRBV19 to TRBJ1-5; D not certain. CDR3 length equals 14 residues. Germline values: CDR1 LNHDA, CDR2 SQIVND (reference sequence). With 8 bases removed from V and 3 bases from J, the gap between germline ends came to 14 bases. The CDR3 bases are TGTGCCAGTCACCGGGGAGTCGCCAATCAGCCCCAGCATTTT. This codes for CASHRGVANQPQHF.

The CDR3 DNA follows: TGTGCCAAGGCAGCTAGGACGGTGAGGGAGCTGTTTTTT. Residues: CAKAARTVRELFF. V and J are TRBV6-6 and TRBJ2-2; D is undetermined. V lost 10 bases to trimming and J lost 9 bases, with 18 bases between them. CDR3 size: 13 residues. The V gene's germline CDR1 is MNHNY and CDR2 SVGAGI (reference sequence).

The rearrangement links TRBV5-1 to TRBJ2-3, with D unresolved. This CDR3 is 15 amino acids long. Trimming removed 3 bases from V and 4 bases from J, with 15 bases in between. Germline lookup yields CDR1 SGHRS and CDR2 YFSETQ. CDR3 region: CASSSAGFTPDTQYF. The CDR3 DNA is TGCGCCAGCAGCTCGGCCGGGTTCACACCAGATACGCAGTATTTT. Full variable domain (outside the CDR3, taken from reference TRBV5-1 and TRBJ2-3): KAGVTQTPRYLIKTRGQQVTLSCSPISGHRSVSWYQQTPGQGLQFLFEYFSETQRNKGNFPGRFSGRQFSNSRSEMNVSTLELGDSALYLCASSSAGFTPDTQYFGPGTRLTVL.

The chain joins TRBV2 to TRBJ2-1, with TRBD1 as a possible D gene (5 bases). CDR1 and CDR2 (germline): SNHLY, FYNNEI. V lost 1 base and J lost 14, with 9 bases in between. The CDR3 length is 11 residues. CDR3 nucleotide sequence: TGTGCCAGCAGTGAAGGGAAGGGGAAGTTCTTC. As protein: CASSEGKGKFF.

The chain has TRBV7-2 and TRBJ2-1, with a tentative D call TRBD2 (6 bases). CDR3 length equals 15 residues. V was shortened by 1 base and J by 9 bases, with 16 bases between the two germline ends. Germline V gives CDR1 SGHTA, CDR2 FQGNSA. CDR3 loop: CASSLDRLVSIEQFF. CDR3 nucleotide sequence: TGTGCCAGCAGCTTAGACCGACTAGTTTCTATTGAGCAGTTCTTC.

This clone is a singleton in its sample. This chain uses TRBV11-2 with TRBJ2-3, with TRBD2 as a possible D gene (6 bases). Germline V gene lookup returns CDR1 SGHAT and CDR2 FQNNGV. The CDR3 spans 13 residues. Trimming shortened V by 5 bases and J by 5 bases, and 11 bases separated the two germline ends. CDR3 bases: TGTGCCAGCAGCCCGCGGGGTCGAGATACGCAGTATTTT. It yields the protein CASSPRGRDTQYF.

V and J are TRBV27 and TRBJ2-3, with 7 bases lining up with TRBD1. CDR1 and CDR2 (germline): MNHEY, SMNVEV (reference sequence). The CDR3 spans 13 residues. The J segment lost 3 bases and the V segment lost 7 bases, leaving 4 bases of the junction unmatched. Written as DNA, the CDR3 is TGTGCCAGCAATCTCAGGGGGACAGATACGCAGTATTTT. It codes for CASNLRGTDTQYF.

Comments on this clone: Other DNA sequences within the sample encode an identical CDR3. The genes are TRBV20-1 and TRBJ1-4, with D hard to call. The V end lost 6 bases, the J end lost 14 bases, and 16 bases lay between the germline ends. In germline, CDR1 is DFQATT, CDR2 SNEGSKA (reference sequence). The CDR3 has 11 amino acids. CDR3 protein: CSAPSAGKLFF. For the CDR3, the DNA is TGCAGTGCACCTTCGGCGGGAAAGCTGTTTTTT.

V is TRBV7-2 and J is TRBJ2-3; 12 nucleotides match TRBD2. Germline V gene lookup returns CDR1 SGHTA and CDR2 FQGNSA. This CDR3 spans 16 amino acids. V shed 5 bases and J 2 bases; nucleotides not matched to a gene: 5. The CDR3 DNA sequence: TGTGCCAGCAGCGGAGGACTAGCGGGGTACACAGATACGCAGTATTTT. It codes for CASSGGLAGYTDTQYF.

The rearrangement uses TRBV9 and TRBJ1-3; the D gene is possibly TRBD1 (5 bases). Germline loops: CDR1 SGDLS, CDR2 YYNGEE. V lost 3 bases and J 0 bases, leaving 16 bases between the germline ends. This CDR3 has 17 residues. The CDR3 DNA follows: TGTGCCAGCAGCGCCAAGGGCAGGGACCACTCTGGAAACACCATATATTTT. Its protein is CASSAKGRDHSGNTIYF.

The chain employs TRBV25-1 and TRBJ2-7, with 13 positions matching TRBD2. Germline CDR1 reads MGHDK; CDR2 reads SYGVNS. Unmatched junction bases numbered 12, after V lost 6 bases and J lost 7 bases. The CDR3 spans 16 residues. The CDR3 is CASRPPTSGRPGEQYF. CDR3 bases: TGTGCCAGCAGACCGCCGACTAGCGGGAGGCCGGGGGAGCAGTACTTC.

The V and J genes are TRBV5-1 and TRBJ2-5; tentatively, D is TRBD2 (5 bases). Germline V lookup: CDR1 SGHRS, CDR2 YFSETQ. V was pared by 4 bases and J by 2 bases, with 21 bases between. CDR3 length: 17 amino acids. The CDR3 DNA reads as TGCGCCAGCAGCCCCTCCTTTTTGGCGGGTCAGCAAGAGACCCAGTACTTC. This encodes CASSPSFLAGQQETQYF.

This clone was seen a single time. The genes are TRBV30 and TRBJ1-4; no reliable D call. Trimming cost V 3 bases and J 10 bases, with 9 bases left between them. The CDR3 has 11 amino acids. The germline CDR1 and CDR2 sequences are GTSNPN and SVGIG (reference sequence). The CDR3 protein is CAWSSGGKLFF. CDR3 nucleotide sequence: TGTGCCTGGAGCTCGGGCGGAAAACTGTTTTTT.

For this clone: This same CDR3 is encoded by further DNA sequences in the sample. This chain uses TRBV6-5 with TRBJ2-6; D is unresolved. This CDR3 is built from 15 residues. Trimming cost V 2 bases and J 0 bases, with 5 bases left between them. In germline, CDR1 is MNHEY, CDR2 SVGAGI. The CDR3 bases are TGTGCCAGCAGTTACGGTGGCTCTGGGGCCAACGTCCTGACTTTC. Its protein product is CASSYGGSGANVLTF.

This chain links TRBV29-1 with TRBJ2-7; 7 bases line up with TRBD2. Per the germline V gene, CDR1 is SQVTM and CDR2 is ANQGSEA. The CDR3 has 14 amino acids. Trimming removed 1 base from V and 3 bases from J; junction bases left unmatched: 6. The CDR3 sequence is CSVEGTSHGYEQYF. CDR3 in DNA: TGCAGCGTTGAAGGGACTAGTCACGGCTACGAGCAGTACTTC.

This chain links TRBV9 with TRBJ1-1, with D tentatively TRBD1 (5 bases). There are 16 residues in the CDR3. Trimming shortened V by 4 bases and J by 0 bases, and 16 bases separated the two germline ends. Germline lookup yields CDR1 SGDLS and CDR2 YYNGEE. The CDR3 protein is CASSPWGGIVNTEAFF. The DNA of the CDR3 is TGTGCCAGCAGCCCCTGGGGGGGGATCGTGAACACTGAAGCTTTCTTT.

This clone is a singleton in its sample. The CDR3 loop reads CASVPRQLSTDTQYF. The DNA for the CDR3 is TGTGCCAGCGTCCCTCGACAGTTAAGCACAGATACGCAGTATTTT. This rearrangement joins TRBV6-1 to TRBJ2-3; D might be TRBD1 (5 bases). Germline V gene lookup returns CDR1 MNHNS and CDR2 SASEGT. The ends were cut back, 8 bases at V and 0 bases at J, with 15 bases in the middle. This CDR3 is built from 15 residues.

CDR3 loop: CASSLAGGQIQETQYF. The CDR3, as DNA: TGCGCCAGCAGCTTGGCCGGGGGACAGATCCAAGAGACCCAGTACTTC. The chain recombines TRBV5-1 with TRBJ2-5; D might be TRBD1 (7 bases). The germline CDR1 and CDR2 sequences are SGHRS and YFSETQ. This CDR3 spans 16 amino acids. V was shortened by 0 bases and J by 1 base, with 13 bases between the two germline ends.

The V call is TRBV27, the J call TRBJ2-5; 9 positions match TRBD2. This CDR3 is built from 16 residues. V lost 6 bases, J lost 1 base, and 9 bases stayed unmatched. Germline V CDR1 and CDR2: MNHEY, SMNVEV (reference sequence). CDR3 nucleotide sequence: TGTGCCAGCAGGGGGGCTAGCGGGAAACTCCAAGAGACCCAGTACTTC. Residues: CASRGASGKLQETQYF.

This chain uses TRBV7-3 with TRBJ1-5, with 7 bases fitting TRBD1. Per germline, CDR1 SGHTA and CDR2 FQGTGA. The CDR3 has 13 residues. The CDR3 DNA reads TGTGCTACGCAGGGGGAAAGCAATCAGCCCCAGCATTTT. Its protein product is CATQGESNQPQHF. Full variable domain (outside the CDR3, taken from reference TRBV7-3 and TRBJ1-5): GAGVSQTPSNKVTEKGKYVELRCDPISGHTALYWYRQSLGQGPEFLIYFQGTGAADDSGLPNDRFFAVRPEGSVSTLKIQRTERGDSAVYLCATQGESNQPQHFGDGTRLSIL.

The rearrangement links TRBV5-1 to TRBJ1-2; 10 bases are a match to TRBD1. The length of the CDR3 is 15 residues. J was trimmed by 2 bases and V by 4 bases; bases with no gene match: 5. Germline CDR1 and CDR2: SGHRS and YFSETQ. CDR3 sequence: CASSSVTGGNYGYTF. As DNA, the CDR3 is TGCGCCAGCAGCAGCGTGACAGGGGGCAACTATGGCTACACCTTC.

The genes are TRBV19 and TRBJ1-5, with 8 bases matching TRBD1. Unmatched junction bases numbered 17, after V lost 5 bases and J lost 5 bases. From germline, CDR1 is LNHDA and CDR2 SQIVND (reference sequence). The CDR3 totals 18 residues. CDR3 sequence reads: CASSPRDRTYQRDQPQHF. The DNA of the CDR3 is TGTGCCAGTAGTCCCAGGGACAGGACGTACCAAAGGGATCAGCCCCAGCATTTT.